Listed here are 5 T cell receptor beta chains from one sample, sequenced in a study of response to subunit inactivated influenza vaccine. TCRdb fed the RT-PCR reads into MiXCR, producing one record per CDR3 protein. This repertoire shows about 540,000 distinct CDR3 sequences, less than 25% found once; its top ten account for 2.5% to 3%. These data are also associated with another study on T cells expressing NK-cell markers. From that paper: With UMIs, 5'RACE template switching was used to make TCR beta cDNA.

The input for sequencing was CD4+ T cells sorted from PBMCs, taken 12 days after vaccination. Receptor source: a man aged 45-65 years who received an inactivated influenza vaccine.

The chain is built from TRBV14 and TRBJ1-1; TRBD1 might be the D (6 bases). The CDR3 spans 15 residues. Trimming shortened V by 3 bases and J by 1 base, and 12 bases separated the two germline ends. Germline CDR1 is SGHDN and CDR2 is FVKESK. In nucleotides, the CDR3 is TGTGCCAGCAGCCAGACAGGAAAAGGGAACACTGAAGCTTTCTTT. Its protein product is CASSQTGKGNTEAFF. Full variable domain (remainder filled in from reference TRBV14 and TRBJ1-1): EAGVTQFPSHSVIEKGQTVTLRCDPISGHDNLYWYRRVMGKEIKFLLHFVKESKQDESGMPNNRFLAERTGGTYSTLKVQPAELEDSGVYFCASSQTGKGNTEAFFGQGTRLTVV.

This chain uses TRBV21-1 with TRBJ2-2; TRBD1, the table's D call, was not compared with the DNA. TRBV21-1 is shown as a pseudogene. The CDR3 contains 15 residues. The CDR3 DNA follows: TGTGCCAGCAGCTTCACGTGGGGGCGAGGCGGGGAGCTGTTTTTT. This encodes CASSFTWGRGGELFF.

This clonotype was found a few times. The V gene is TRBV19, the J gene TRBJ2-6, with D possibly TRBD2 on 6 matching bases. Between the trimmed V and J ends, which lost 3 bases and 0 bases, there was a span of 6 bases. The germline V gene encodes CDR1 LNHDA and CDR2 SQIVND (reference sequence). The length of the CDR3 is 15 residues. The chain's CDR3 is CASSMGGSGANVLTF. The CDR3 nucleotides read TGTGCCAGTAGTATGGGGGGCTCTGGGGCCAACGTCCTGACTTTC.

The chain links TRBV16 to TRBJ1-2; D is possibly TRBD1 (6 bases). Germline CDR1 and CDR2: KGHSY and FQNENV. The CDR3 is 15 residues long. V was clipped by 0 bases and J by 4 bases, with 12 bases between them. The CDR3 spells CASSQSGAVGYGYTF. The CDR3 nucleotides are TGTGCCAGCAGCCAATCGGGGGCAGTCGGCTATGGCTACACCTTC.

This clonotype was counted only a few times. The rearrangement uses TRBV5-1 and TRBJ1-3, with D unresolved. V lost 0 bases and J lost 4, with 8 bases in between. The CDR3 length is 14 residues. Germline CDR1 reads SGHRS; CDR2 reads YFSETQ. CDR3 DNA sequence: TGCGCCAGCAGCTTGGCCAACAGAGGAAACACCATATATTTT. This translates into CASSLANRGNTIYF.